Listed below are T cell receptor beta chains from one sample, sequenced in a study of OX40 agonist ivuxolimab in advanced cancers. The protocol was immunoSEQ multiplex PCR, while the TCRdb copy is restricted to in-frame clones and leaves out a portion. In the table there are around 80,000 clones, approximately 89% of which are singletons. This specimen was CD4+ or CD8+ T cells sorted from blood, taken in a trial of the OX40 agonist ivuxolimab. Source of these receptors: an adult with an advanced solid tumor such as melanoma, head and neck, liver or kidney cancer. The CDR3 runs from the conserved cysteine through the conserved F or W. Fields, in order: D gene, clone size, V gene, J gene, CDR3 protein, CDR3 DNA. D genes are given only for firm matches. For some rows the clone size is stated as once, few or many, or as a class when expanded; others skip it.

>.|.|TRBV15|TRBJ2-1
CATSRDRVDEQFF
TGTGCCACCAGCAGAGATAGAGTTGATGAGCAGTTCTTC
>.|.|TRBV9|TRBJ1-1
CASSVSQGTEAFF
TGTGCCAGCAGCGTATCTCAGGGCACTGAAGCTTTCTTT
>TRBD1|.|TRBV7-2|TRBJ2-5
CASSSGQAQYF
TGTGCCAGCAGCTCGGGACAGGCCCAGTACTTC
>.|.|TRBV6-4|TRBJ2-3
CASSLQLSSTDTQYF
TGTGCCAGCAGCCTACAGCTATCTAGCACAGATACGCAGTATTTT
>.|.|TRBV5-1|TRBJ2-3
CASSLQPDTQYF
TGCGCCAGCAGCCTTCAGCCGGATACGCAGTATTTT
>.|.|TRBV5-5|TRBJ2-7
CASNWGNPMSEQYF
TGTGCCAGCAATTGGGGCAACCCTATGAGTGAGCAGTACTTC
>TRBD1|.|TRBV19|TRBJ2-5
CASSIDRYGQDQETQYF
TGTGCCAGTAGTATAGATCGGTATGGACAGGACCAAGAGACCCAGTACTTC
>.|once|TRBV18|TRBJ1-3
CASSLLEGGNTIYF
TGTGCCAGCTCACTCCTGGAGGGGGGCAACACCATATATTTT
>.|.|TRBV28|TRBJ2-7
CASSFSFSMADSSYEQYF
TGTGCCAGCAGTTTCTCTTTTTCGATGGCAGACAGCTCCTACGAGCAGTACTTC
>.|.|TRBV10-3|TRBJ2-2
CAISESSSGNTGELFF
TGTGCCATCAGTGAGTCGAGTAGCGGGAACACCGGGGAGCTGTTTTTT
>.|.|TRBV5-1|TRBJ1-5
CASSLGAGGNQPQHF
TGCGCCAGCAGCTTGGGGGCAGGGGGCAATCAGCCCCAGCATTTT
>.|.|TRBV2|TRBJ2-3
CASSGGGVGTDTQYF
TGTGCCAGCAGTGGCGGGGGCGTGGGCACAGATACGCAGTATTTT
>.|.|TRBV19|TRBJ2-7
CASSTGTDTYEQYF
TGTGCCAGTAGTACCGGGACGGACACCTACGAGCAGTACTTC
>.|few|TRBV6-5|TRBJ1-1
CASSREGGNTEAFF
TGTGCCAGCTCCCGGGAGGGCGGGAACACTGAAGCTTTCTTT
>.|.|TRBV7-3|TRBJ2-1
CASSLRRGPGNEQFF
TGTGCCAGCAGCTTAAGACGCGGGCCGGGGAATGAGCAGTTCTTC
>TRBD1|.|TRBV5-1|TRBJ2-7
CASSPLGTGFSSYEQYF
TGCGCCAGCAGCCCGTTAGGGACAGGGTTTTCCTCCTACGAGCAGTACTTC
>TRBD1|once|TRBV14|TRBJ1-2
CASSHDLTGTGEGYTF
TGTGCCAGCAGCCACGACCTCACCGGGACAGGTGAGGGCTACACCTTC
>TRBD1|few|TRBV28|TRBJ1-2
CASLTGGSYGYTF
TGTGCCAGCCTGACAGGGGGTTCCTATGGCTACACCTTC
>TRBD1|.|TRBV6-6|TRBJ2-7
CASTLGTGYEQYF
TGTGCCAGCACCCTCGGGACAGGCTACGAGCAGTACTTC
>.|.|TRBV5-1|TRBJ1-6
CASSQSADSNSPLHF
TGCGCCAGCAGCCAGTCTGCCGACAGTAATTCACCCCTCCACTTT
>.|.|TRBV14|TRBJ2-3
CASSQASTDTQYF
TGTGCCAGCAGCCAAGCTAGCACAGATACGCAGTATTTT
>.|.|TRBV5-1|TRBJ1-3
CASSLDSGGNTIYF
TGCGCCAGCAGCTTGGACAGTGGTGGAAACACCATATATTTT
>.|.|TRBV28|TRBJ2-7
CASRLRGHYYEQYF
TGTGCCAGCAGGTTACGCGGACATTACTACGAGCAGTACTTC
>.|.|TRBV7-2|TRBJ2-5
CASSGSASQETQYF
TGTGCCAGCAGCGGATCAGCGTCCCAAGAGACCCAGTACTTC
>TRBD1|.|TRBV29-1|TRBJ2-7
CSVRTGAYYEQYF
TGCAGCGTCAGGACAGGGGCTTACTACGAGCAGTACTTC
>TRBD2|once|TRBV5-1|TRBJ2-3
CASTSGLDTDTQYF
TGCGCCAGCACCTCTGGACTAGACACAGATACGCAGTATTTT
>.|.|TRBV7-8|TRBJ2-1
CASSSRDFHLYNEQFF
TGTGCCAGCAGCTCCAGGGACTTCCACCTCTACAATGAGCAGTTCTTC
>TRBD2|few|TRBV27|TRBJ2-1
CASSLRLAGVGNEQFF
TGTGCCAGCAGTTTAAGGCTAGCGGGAGTTGGAAATGAGCAGTTCTTC
>.|few|TRBV30|TRBJ1-1
CAWRWTLNTEAFF
TGTGCCTGGAGGTGGACCTTGAACACTGAAGCTTTCTTT
>.|few|TRBV7-9|TRBJ1-2
CASSSGLAGSYTF
TGTGCCAGCAGCTCGGGCCTCGCGGGAAGCTACACCTTC
>.|.|TRBV5-6|TRBJ1-1
CASSRGGGSMNTEAFF
TGTGCCAGCAGCCGGGGCGGTGGCAGCATGAACACTGAAGCTTTCTTT
>TRBD1|.|TRBV13|TRBJ1-1
CASSTRQGPEAFF
TGTGCCAGCAGCACCAGACAGGGGCCTGAAGCTTTCTTT
>.|.|TRBV7-3|TRBJ2-3
CASSPLPRTDTQYF
TGTGCCAGCAGCCCGCTCCCCCGCACAGATACGCAGTATTTT
>TRBD1|.|TRBV7-2|TRBJ1-5
CASSLGTGGHQPQHF
TGTGCCAGCAGCTTAGGAACAGGGGGCCACCAGCCCCAGCATTTT
>.|.|TRBV6-6|TRBJ1-1
CASSSTGTEAFF
TGTGCCAGCAGTTCCACAGGTACTGAAGCTTTCTTT
>TRBD2|once|TRBV5-1|TRBJ2-3
CASSLGGSLDTQYF
TGCGCCAGCAGCTTAGGCGGGAGCCTAGATACGCAGTATTTT
>TRBD1|.|TRBV29-1|TRBJ2-7
CSVGGTGSMYF
TGCAGCGTCGGCGGGACAGGGAGCATGTACTTC
>TRBD2|.|TRBV14|TRBJ2-7
CASSQDLAAYEQYF
TGTGCCAGCAGCCAAGATCTAGCGGCCTACGAGCAGTACTTC
>.|.|TRBV5-1|TRBJ2-2
CASSFTGELFF
TGCGCCAGCAGCTTCACCGGGGAGCTGTTTTTT
>.|.|TRBV7-2|TRBJ1-2
CASFPPGIYGYTF
TGTGCCAGCTTCCCTCCAGGGATCTATGGCTACACCTTC
>TRBD2|.|TRBV7-9|TRBJ2-3
CASNGRTTDTQYF
TGTGCCAGCAACGGGAGGACCACAGATACGCAGTATTTT
>TRBD2|.|TRBV19|TRBJ2-1
CASSPGTGVLGTSGMSSYNEQFF
TGTGCCAGTAGCCCCGGGACAGGGGTATTGGGGACTAGCGGGATGAGCTCCTACAATGAGCAGTTCTTC
>.|.|TRBV6-4|TRBJ2-3
CASSDSKEISTDTQYF
TGTGCCAGCAGTGACTCGAAGGAGATTAGCACAGATACGCAGTATTTT
>.|.|TRBV7-2|TRBJ1-4
CASSLAGIRGELFF
TGTGCCAGCAGCTTAGCCGGTATCCGTGGGGAACTGTTTTTT
>.|once|TRBV2|TRBJ2-1
CASSARDLRGNEQFF
TGTGCCAGCAGTGCCCGGGACCTCCGGGGTAATGAGCAGTTCTTC
>.|.|TRBV6-1|TRBJ2-3
CASSEFKLAADTQYF
TGTGCCAGCAGTGAATTTAAACTAGCTGCAGATACGCAGTATTTT
>TRBD1|.|TRBV9|TRBJ1-6
CASSLHGTVDSYNSPLHF
TGTGCCAGCAGCCTCCATGGGACAGTGGACTCCTATAATTCACCCCTCCACTTT
>TRBD2|.|TRBV5-4|TRBJ2-2
CASSLGLAGISGELFF
TGTGCCAGCAGCTTGGGGCTAGCGGGGATATCAGGGGAGCTGTTTTTT
>TRBD1|.|TRBV19|TRBJ2-3
CASGQGESTDTQYF
TGTGCCAGCGGACAGGGGGAAAGCACAGATACGCAGTATTTT
>.|.|TRBV2|TRBJ1-5
CASSVDSHSNQPQHF
TGTGCCAGCAGTGTGGACAGCCATAGCAATCAGCCCCAGCATTTT
>.|.|TRBV27|TRBJ2-1
CASRPPRRRPHNEQFF
TGTGCCAGCAGACCCCCTCGACGGAGACCACACAATGAGCAGTTCTTC